This TCR beta chain was observed in a study of early T cells in non-severe SARS-CoV-2 infection. About the study: Unpaired chains resulted from sequencing bulk RNA of unsorted whole blood. General study results and limits: Database matching using VDJdb favored anti-spike CD8 responses, with private and CD4 specificities left missing.

This clonotype came up a few times. Its target is not known. Molecules of cDNA were individually given unique molecular identifiers that were attached to them. MiXCR was run by TCRdb on the 5' RACE reads, yielding one entry per CDR3 protein. The sample has approximately 69,000 distinct CDR3 sequences, 12% seen once. CDR3 length: 17 residues. Material: whole blood. The TCR sequence derives from an adult who was a healthcare worker with PCR-confirmed SARS-CoV-2 infection or an uninfected control (not recorded which). The chain recombines TRBV3-2 with TRBJ2-1. TRBV3-2 is a listed pseudogene. The CDR3 DNA sequence: TGTGCCAGCAGCCAAGCAAAGCGAACTAGCTCCTACAATGAGCAGTTCTTC. Translated: CASSQAKRTSSYNEQFF.